This section outlines one TCR beta chain sequence together with its context. The antigen it recognizes is unknown. No much larger clone exists at a distance of one base, and base qualities are not known. This record belongs to a study of T cells after posttransplantation cyclophosphamide (dated by TCRdb to between 2015 and 2016). Study-level background: Using TRB sequencing, the study followed how the T cell repertoire reconstituted after myeloablative bone marrow transplantation in which posttransplantation cyclophosphamide served as GVHD prophylaxis. Samples from a few dozen PTCy-treated patients, along with samples from about 16 of their related bone marrow donors, underwent antigen receptor sequencing. Blood from every one of the approximately 36 PTCy patients who had 1-year posttransplant specimens underwent TRB sequencing. TRB sequencing was also done on up to about 3 additional blood samples from 2 to 5.2 years after transplant in 3 patients, and on pretransplant blood from a handful of patients. Because TRA and TRB clonality correlated tightly in fewer than ten samples, the subsequent TCR analyses were limited to TRB only. Public TRB sequences were compared against a database of over 3,000 sequences linked to responses to pathogens, tumor antigens, self-antigens and alloantigens. Broad study findings and their caveats: The TRB repertoires of T cells infiltrating skin or GI tract showed only limited overlap with the TRB repertoires of T cells in blood. Donor-recipient similarity was low at 1-2 months but increased during the first year, and donor CD8+ memory clones often dominated later blood repertoires. Across a few dozen patients, TRB clonality was highly associated with recipient CMV seropositivity and CMV reactivation, and diversity in PTCy patients was similar to diversity in CNI/methotrexate controls.

Genomic DNA was the input for TRB sequencing, which was run either with the immunoSEQ assay at survey resolution or with the hsTCRB kit. For the original study's pipeline: The immunoSEQ software was used for initial read processing, and the LymphoSeq R package was used for repertoire analyses. Clonality was computed as 1 minus normalized Shannon entropy, and a Gini coefficient was also calculated for each TRB dataset. Phenotypes of unsorted samples were inferred by mapping TRB sequences from sorted subsets of the recipient or donor onto unsorted samples of the same recipient. TCRdb retrieved this table from immuneACCESS and kept in-frame rearrangements only. Not all clones are present; in checked studies, unresolved V genes account for under half, and no reason is known for the remainder. V, J and clone size were drawn from that table, and D and trimming were deduced from the DNA. Across this sample there are tens of thousands of clones, with less than 90% seen only once. The ten largest account for around 10% of the sample.

Taken with the paper, the label for treatment or condition translates to: high-dose cyclophosphamide on days +3 and +4 as single-agent GVHD prophylaxis. Patients in the PTCy group got busulfan and fludarabine conditioning, a marrow graft from a related or unrelated donor, and cyclophosphamide on days +3 and +4. The PTCy-treated patients were drawn from a prospective, multi-institutional clinical trial. Peripheral blood and bone marrow mononuclear cells were isolated by Ficoll-Hypaque density centrifugation and were cryopreserved. Trimming leaves V shorter by 4 bases and J shorter by 8 bases, with the junction holding 12 bases beyond the gene matches. The germline V gene (reference sequence) sets CDR1 to SGHKS and CDR2 to YYEKEE. The CDR3 numbers 16 residues from cysteine through phenylalanine. Only the CDR3 DNA is retained, 48 bases long and in frame from the first base.

The sequenced sample was PBMCs, obtained after allogeneic stem cell transplant with posttransplant cyclophosphamide. The chain uses TRBV5-5 and TRBJ1-2; 12 nucleotides in the junction match TRBD1. This sequence was found in a female patient aged 25-40 years who received an allogeneic stem cell transplant from an unrelated donor, was CMV-positive, and had no GVHD. Because of the transplant, the T cells may be the graft donor's rather than the patient's own. The DNA sequence reads TGTGCCAGCAGCCGGTTCCCGGGACAGGGGGCGCGAGGCTACACCTTC. Its translation reads: CASSRFPGQGARGYTF.